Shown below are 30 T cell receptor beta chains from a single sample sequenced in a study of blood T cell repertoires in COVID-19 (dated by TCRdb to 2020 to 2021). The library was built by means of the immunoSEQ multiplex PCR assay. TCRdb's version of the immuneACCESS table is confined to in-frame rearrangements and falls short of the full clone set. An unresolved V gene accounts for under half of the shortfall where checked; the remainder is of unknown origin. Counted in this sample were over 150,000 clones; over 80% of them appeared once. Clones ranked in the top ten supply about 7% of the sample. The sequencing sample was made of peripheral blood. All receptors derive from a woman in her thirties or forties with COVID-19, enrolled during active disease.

CDR3 DNA: TGTGCCAGCAGCTTAAGTCCGGGGGACGGCACTGAAGCTTTCTTT. Residues: CASSLSPGDGTEAFF. The chain employs TRBV7-8 and TRBJ1-1, with D possibly TRBD1 on 5 matching bases. V lost 2 bases and J lost 4, with 14 bases in between. The CDR3 is made up of 15 amino acids. Germline values: CDR1 SGHVS, CDR2 FQNEAQ.

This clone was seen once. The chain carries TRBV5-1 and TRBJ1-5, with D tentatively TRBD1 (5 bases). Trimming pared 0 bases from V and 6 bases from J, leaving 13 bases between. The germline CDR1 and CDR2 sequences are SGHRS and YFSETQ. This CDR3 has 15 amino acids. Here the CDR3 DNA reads TGCGCCAGCAGCTTGGTAGTCTCCAGGGTTCAGCCCCAGCATTTT. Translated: CASSLVVSRVQPQHF.

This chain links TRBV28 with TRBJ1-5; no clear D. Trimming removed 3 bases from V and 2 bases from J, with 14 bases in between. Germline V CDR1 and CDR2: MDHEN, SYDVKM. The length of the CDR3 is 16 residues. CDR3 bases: TGTGCCAGCAGTTTTTCATCAACCTGGCGCAATCAGCCCCAGCATTTT. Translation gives CASSFSSTWRNQPQHF.

The CDR3 sequence: CASSLEPVEYQPQHF. The CDR3 DNA follows: TGTGCCAGCAGCTTGGAGCCGGTAGAATATCAGCCCCAGCATTTT. This chain links TRBV5-5 with TRBJ1-5; D unclear. The CDR3 loop spans 15 amino acids. V was shortened by 0 bases and J by 5 bases, with 12 bases between the two germline ends. CDR1 and CDR2 (germline): SGHKS, YYEKEE (reference sequence).

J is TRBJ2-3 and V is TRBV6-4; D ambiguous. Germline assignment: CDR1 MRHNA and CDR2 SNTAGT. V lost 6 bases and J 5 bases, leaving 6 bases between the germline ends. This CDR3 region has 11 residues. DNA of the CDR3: TGTGCCAGCAGGGCAGGAGATACGCAGTATTTT. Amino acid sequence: CASRAGDTQYF.

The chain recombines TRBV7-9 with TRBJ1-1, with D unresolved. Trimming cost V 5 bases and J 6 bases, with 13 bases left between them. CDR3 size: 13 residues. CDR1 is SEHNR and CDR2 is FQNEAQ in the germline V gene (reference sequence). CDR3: CASSRRVEAEAFF. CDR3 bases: TGTGCCAGCAGCCGCCGGGTGGAGGCTGAAGCTTTCTTT.

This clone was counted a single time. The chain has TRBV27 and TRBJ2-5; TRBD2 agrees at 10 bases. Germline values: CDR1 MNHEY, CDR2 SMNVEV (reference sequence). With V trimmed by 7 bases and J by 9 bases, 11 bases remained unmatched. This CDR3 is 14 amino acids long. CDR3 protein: CASKFQRGGVAQYF. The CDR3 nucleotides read TGTGCCAGCAAGTTCCAGCGGGGGGGCGTGGCCCAGTACTTC.

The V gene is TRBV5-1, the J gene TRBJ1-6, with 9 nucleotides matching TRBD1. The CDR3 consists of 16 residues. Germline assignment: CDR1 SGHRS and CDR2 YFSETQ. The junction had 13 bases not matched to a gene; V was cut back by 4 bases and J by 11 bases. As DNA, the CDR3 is TGCGCCAGCAGCCCGGAAGGGACAGGGCACCAGGCACCCCTCCACTTT. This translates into CASSPEGTGHQAPLHF.

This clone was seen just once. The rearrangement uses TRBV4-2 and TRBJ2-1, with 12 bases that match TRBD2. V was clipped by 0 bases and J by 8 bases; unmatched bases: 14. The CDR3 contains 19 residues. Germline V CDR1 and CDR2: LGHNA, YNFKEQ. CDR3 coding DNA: TGTGCCAGCAGCCAAGAGTTAGGTTCGACTAGCGGGGGTTTCTATGAGCAGTTCTTC. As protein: CASSQELGSTSGGFYEQFF.

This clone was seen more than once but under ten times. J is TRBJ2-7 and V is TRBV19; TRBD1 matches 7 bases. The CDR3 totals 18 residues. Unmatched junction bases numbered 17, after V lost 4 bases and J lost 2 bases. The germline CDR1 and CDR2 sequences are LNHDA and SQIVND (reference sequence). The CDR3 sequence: CASSKYQGDGNNPYEQYF. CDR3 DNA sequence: TGTGCCAGTAGTAAGTACCAGGGGGACGGGAACAACCCCTACGAGCAGTACTTC.

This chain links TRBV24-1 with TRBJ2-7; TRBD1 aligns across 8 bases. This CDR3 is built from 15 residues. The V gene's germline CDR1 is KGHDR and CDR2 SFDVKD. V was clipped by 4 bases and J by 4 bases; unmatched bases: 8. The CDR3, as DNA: TGTGCCACCAGTGACCCCAGGGGGCGACCTTACGAGCAGTACTTC. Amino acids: CATSDPRGRPYEQYF.

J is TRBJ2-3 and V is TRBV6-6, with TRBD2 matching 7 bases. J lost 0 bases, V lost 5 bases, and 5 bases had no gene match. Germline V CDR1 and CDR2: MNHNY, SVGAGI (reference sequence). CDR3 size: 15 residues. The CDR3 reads CASSPGGGSTDTQYF. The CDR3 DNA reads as TGTGCCAGCAGTCCTGGCGGGGGTAGCACAGATACGCAGTATTTT.

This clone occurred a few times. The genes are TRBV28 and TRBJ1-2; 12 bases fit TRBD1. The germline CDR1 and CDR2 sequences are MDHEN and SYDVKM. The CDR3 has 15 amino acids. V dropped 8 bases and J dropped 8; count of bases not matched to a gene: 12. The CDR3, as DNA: TGTGCCAGCTCTATGATTGCCGGGACAGGGGGCGGCTACACCTTC. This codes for CASSMIAGTGGGYTF.

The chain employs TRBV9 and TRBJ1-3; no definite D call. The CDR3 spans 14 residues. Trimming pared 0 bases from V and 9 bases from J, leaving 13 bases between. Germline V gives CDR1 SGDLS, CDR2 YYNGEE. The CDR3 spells CASSVDLADGTIYF. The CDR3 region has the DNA TGTGCCAGCAGCGTAGACCTGGCCGATGGCACCATATATTTT.

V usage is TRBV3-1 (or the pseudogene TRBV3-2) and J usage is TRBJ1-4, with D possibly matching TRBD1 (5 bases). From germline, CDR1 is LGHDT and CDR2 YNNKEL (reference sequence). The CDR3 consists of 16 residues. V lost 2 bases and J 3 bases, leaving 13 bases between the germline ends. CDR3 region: CASSQRLEGSNEKLFF. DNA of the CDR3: TGTGCCAGCAGCCAAAGGCTGGAGGGGTCTAATGAAAAACTGTTTTTT.

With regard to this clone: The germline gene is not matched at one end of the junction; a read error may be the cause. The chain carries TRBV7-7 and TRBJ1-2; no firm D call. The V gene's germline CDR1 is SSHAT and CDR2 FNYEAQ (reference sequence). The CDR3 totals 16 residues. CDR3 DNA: TGTGCTAGCAGCCCCTTGTCCTGGGGAGGTAACTATGGCTACACCTTC. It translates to CASSPLSWGGNYGYTF.

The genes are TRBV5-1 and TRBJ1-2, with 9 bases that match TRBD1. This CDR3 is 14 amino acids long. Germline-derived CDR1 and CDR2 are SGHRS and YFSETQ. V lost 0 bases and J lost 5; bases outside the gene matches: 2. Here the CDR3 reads CASSLGTGAYGYTF. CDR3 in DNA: TGCGCCAGCAGCTTGGGGACAGGGGCGTATGGCTACACCTTC.

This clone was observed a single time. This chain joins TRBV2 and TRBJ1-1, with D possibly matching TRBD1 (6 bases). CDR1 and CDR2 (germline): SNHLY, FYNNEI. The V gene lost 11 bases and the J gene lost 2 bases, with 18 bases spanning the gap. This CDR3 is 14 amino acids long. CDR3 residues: CACRRGALNTEAFF. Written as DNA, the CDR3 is TGTGCCTGTCGCCGGGGGGCCCTCAACACTGAAGCTTTCTTT.

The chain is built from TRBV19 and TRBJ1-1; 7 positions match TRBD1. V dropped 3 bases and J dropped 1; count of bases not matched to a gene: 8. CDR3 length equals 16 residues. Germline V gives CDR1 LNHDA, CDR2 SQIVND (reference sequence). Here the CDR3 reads CASSIRGRRSNTEAFF. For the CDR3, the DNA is TGTGCCAGTAGTATTAGGGGGCGCCGGTCGAACACTGAAGCTTTCTTT. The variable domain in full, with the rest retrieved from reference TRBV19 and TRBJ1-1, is DGGITQSPKYLFRKEGQNVTLSCEQNLNHDAMYWYRQDPGQGLRLIYYSQIVNDFQKGDIAEGYSVSREKKESFPLTVTSAQKNPTAFYLCASSIRGRRSNTEAFFGQGTRLTVV.

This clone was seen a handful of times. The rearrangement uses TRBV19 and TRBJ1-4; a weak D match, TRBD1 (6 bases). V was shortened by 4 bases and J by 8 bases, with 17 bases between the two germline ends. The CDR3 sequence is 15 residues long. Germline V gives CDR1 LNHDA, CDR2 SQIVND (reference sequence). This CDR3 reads CASSSLPDSWEKLFF. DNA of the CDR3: TGTGCCAGTAGTAGCCTACCGGACAGCTGGGAAAAACTGTTTTTT.

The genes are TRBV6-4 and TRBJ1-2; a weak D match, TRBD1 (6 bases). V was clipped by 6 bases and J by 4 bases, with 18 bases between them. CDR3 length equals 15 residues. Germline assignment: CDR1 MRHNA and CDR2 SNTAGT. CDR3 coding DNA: TGTGCCAGCAGGGCCGGGGCCGCGGGGGCCTATGGCTACACCTTC. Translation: CASRAGAAGAYGYTF.

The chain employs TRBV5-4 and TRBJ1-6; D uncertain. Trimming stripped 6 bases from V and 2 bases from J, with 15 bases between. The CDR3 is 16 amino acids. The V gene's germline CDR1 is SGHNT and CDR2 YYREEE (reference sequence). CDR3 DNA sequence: TGTGCCAGCACCAACCTTGCGTCGACCTATAATTCACCCCTCCACTTT. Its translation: CASTNLASTYNSPLHF.

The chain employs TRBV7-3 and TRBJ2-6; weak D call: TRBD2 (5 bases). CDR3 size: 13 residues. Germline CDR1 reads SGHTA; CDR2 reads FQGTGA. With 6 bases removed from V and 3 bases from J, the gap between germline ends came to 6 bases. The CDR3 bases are TGTGCCAGCAGGGACTTTGGGGCCAACGTCCTGACTTTC. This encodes CASRDFGANVLTF. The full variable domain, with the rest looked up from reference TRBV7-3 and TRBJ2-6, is GAGVSQTPSNKVTEKGKYVELRCDPISGHTALYWYRQSLGQGPEFLIYFQGTGAADDSGLPNDRFFAVRPEGSVSTLKIQRTERGDSAVYLCASRDFGANVLTFGAGSRLTVL.

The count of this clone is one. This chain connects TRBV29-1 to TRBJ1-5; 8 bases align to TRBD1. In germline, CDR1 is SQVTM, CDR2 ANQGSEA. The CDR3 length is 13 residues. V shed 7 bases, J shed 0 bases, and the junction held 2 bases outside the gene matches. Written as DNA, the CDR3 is TGCAGCGCTGGACAGGGTAGCAATCAGCCCCAGCATTTT. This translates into CSAGQGSNQPQHF. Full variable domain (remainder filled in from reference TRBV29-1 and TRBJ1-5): SAVISQKPSRDICQRGTSLTIQCQVDSQVTMMFWYRQQPGQSLTLIATANQGSEATYESGFVIDKFPISRPNLTFSTLTVSNMSPEDSSIYLCSAGQGSNQPQHFGDGTRLSIL.

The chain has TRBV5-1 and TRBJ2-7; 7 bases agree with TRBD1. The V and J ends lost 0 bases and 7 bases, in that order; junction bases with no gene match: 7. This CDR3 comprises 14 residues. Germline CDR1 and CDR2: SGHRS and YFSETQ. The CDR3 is CASSLAGQSWEQYF. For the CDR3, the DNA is TGCGCCAGCAGCTTGGCGGGACAGTCGTGGGAGCAGTACTTC.

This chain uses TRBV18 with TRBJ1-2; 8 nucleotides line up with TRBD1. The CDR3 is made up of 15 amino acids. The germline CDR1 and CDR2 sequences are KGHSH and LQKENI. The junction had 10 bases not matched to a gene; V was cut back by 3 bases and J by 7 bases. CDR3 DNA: TGTGCCAGCTCACCTACCGGGACAGGTGTTGTTGGCTACACCTTC. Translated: CASSPTGTGVVGYTF. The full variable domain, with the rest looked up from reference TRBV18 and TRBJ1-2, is NAGVMQNPRHLVRRRGQEARLRCSPMKGHSHVYWYRQLPEEGLKFMVYLQKENIIDESGMPKERFSAEFPKEGPSILRIQQVVRGDSAAYFCASSPTGTGVVGYTFGSGTRLTVV.

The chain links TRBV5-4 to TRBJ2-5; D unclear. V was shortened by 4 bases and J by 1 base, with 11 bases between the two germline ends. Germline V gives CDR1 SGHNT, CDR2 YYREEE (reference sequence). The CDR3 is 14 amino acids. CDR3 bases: TGTGCCAGCAGCCAACTTTGGGCCCAAGAGACCCAGTACTTC. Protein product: CASSQLWAQETQYF.

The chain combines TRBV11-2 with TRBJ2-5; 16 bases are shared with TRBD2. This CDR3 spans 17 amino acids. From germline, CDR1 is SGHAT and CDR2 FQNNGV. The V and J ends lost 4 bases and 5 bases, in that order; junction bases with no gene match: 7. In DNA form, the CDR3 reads TGTGCCAGCAGCTCCGGGACTAGCGGGAGGGCCTTGGAGACCCAGTACTTC. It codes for CASSSGTSGRALETQYF.

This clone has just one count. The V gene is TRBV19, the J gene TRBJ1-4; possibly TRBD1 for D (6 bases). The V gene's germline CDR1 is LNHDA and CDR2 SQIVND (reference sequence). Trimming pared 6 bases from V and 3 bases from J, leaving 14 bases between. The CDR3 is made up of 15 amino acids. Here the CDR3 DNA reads TGTGCCAGTAGAGAAATGGACAGCCCTAATGAAAAACTGTTTTTT. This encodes CASREMDSPNEKLFF.

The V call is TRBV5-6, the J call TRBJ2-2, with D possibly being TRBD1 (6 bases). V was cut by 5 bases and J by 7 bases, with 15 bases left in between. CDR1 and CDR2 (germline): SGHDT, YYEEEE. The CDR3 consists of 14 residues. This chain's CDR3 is CASSQQGRIGELFF. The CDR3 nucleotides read TGTGCCAGCAGTCAACAGGGTAGAATCGGGGAGCTGTTTTTT.